This TCR beta chain was recovered during a study of cytomegalovirus exposure and HLA in healthy donors. Regarding the study as a whole: Later analysis reportedly placed an Asian-associated ancestry cluster below the approximately 730-donor mean in N-insertions.

Concerning this clone: Its antigen remains unknown.

13 Jbeta primers and 60 Vbeta primers were used for the PCR. Clones were sequenced by immunoSEQ multiplex PCR, and TCRdb holds only the in-frame ones, with some missing. The sample comprises approximately 120,000 clones, roughly 80% of which are singletons, and more than 3.5% rests with the top ten. CDR3 length: 13 residues. Trimming removed 6 bases from V and 4 bases from J; junction bases left unmatched: 1. The V gene's germline CDR1 is MNHEY and CDR2 SVGAGI. The source of this sequence is a woman aged 40 to 50 in good health and CMV-seropositive. This sequence joins TRBV6-5 and TRBJ1-3, with 9 bases that match TRBD1. Sequencing used PBMCs. For the CDR3, the DNA is TGTGCCAGCAGCGGGACAGGGGGAAACACCATATATTTT. Its translation is CASSGTGGNTIYF.